A single sample gave rise to the 27 T cell receptor beta chains below, sequenced in a study of blood T cell repertoires in COVID-19. Data came from immunoSEQ multiplex PCR; TCRdb stores just in-frame clones and leaves some out. The table records roughly 250,000 clones, 70% to 90% of them present only once. Sequencing used PBMCs or T cells enriched from blood (not recorded which). The receptors derive from a woman in her thirties or forties with acute COVID-19.

This chain links TRBV6-1 with TRBJ1-5; D possibly corresponds to TRBD1 (6 bases). The CDR3 loop spans 16 amino acids. Between the trimmed V and J ends, which lost 4 bases and 1 base, there was a span of 14 bases. The germline CDR1 and CDR2 sequences are MNHNS and SASEGT. The CDR3 DNA reads as TGTGCCAGCAGTGGCCCAGGGGCTTCGAGCAATCAGCCCCAGCATTTT. This encodes CASSGPGASSNQPQHF.

Here the CDR3 reads CASSLPGGTEAFF. The CDR3, as DNA: TGTGCCAGCAGCTTACCAGGGGGGACTGAAGCTTTCTTT. This chain joins TRBV7-9 and TRBJ1-1, with 7 bases matching TRBD1. The CDR3 is made up of 13 amino acids. Germline lookup yields CDR1 SEHNR and CDR2 FQNEAQ (reference sequence). The J segment lost 5 bases and the V segment lost 2 bases, leaving 2 bases of the junction unmatched.

V and J are TRBV5-1 and TRBJ2-3, with 7 bases that match TRBD1. V lost 0 bases and J lost 2; bases outside the gene matches: 3. CDR1 and CDR2 from the germline V gene are SGHRS and YFSETQ. The CDR3 loop spans 15 amino acids. CDR3 coding DNA: TGCGCCAGCAGCTTGGGGGACAGCCTCACAGATACGCAGTATTTT. Amino acid sequence: CASSLGDSLTDTQYF. The full variable domain, rest sourced from reference TRBV5-1 and TRBJ2-3, is KAGVTQTPRYLIKTRGQQVTLSCSPISGHRSVSWYQQTPGQGLQFLFEYFSETQRNKGNFPGRFSGRQFSNSRSEMNVSTLELGDSALYLCASSLGDSLTDTQYFGPGTRLTVL.

This chain joins TRBV6-5 and TRBJ2-7; a possible D gene is TRBD1 (6 bases). Per germline, CDR1 MNHEY and CDR2 SVGAGI. This CDR3 comprises 14 residues. V lost 4 bases, J lost 3 bases, and 13 bases lay in between. CDR3 in DNA: TGTGCCAGCAGTTCGAACAGGGCCAGCTACGAGCAGTACGTC. This gives the protein CASSSNRASYEQYV.

The chain couples TRBV7-9 to TRBJ1-6; 8 bases are a match to TRBD1. CDR1 and CDR2 from the germline V gene are SEHNR and FQNEAQ (reference sequence). J lost 9 bases, V lost 5 bases, and 9 bases had no gene match. The CDR3 totals 15 residues. Here the CDR3 DNA reads TGTGCCAGCAGCCGAATGACAGGGGACTTTTCACCCCTCCACTTT. Amino acids: CASSRMTGDFSPLHF.

This clone occurred a few times. V usage is TRBV27 and J usage is TRBJ2-7, with 10 nucleotides matching TRBD2. The trim removed 5 bases at V and 4 bases at J, leaving 5 bases unmatched. The CDR3 runs 14 residues. Germline CDR1 is MNHEY and CDR2 is SMNVEV (reference sequence). As DNA, the CDR3 is TGTGCCAGCAGTCGAAGCGGGAGGGCGTACGAGCAGTACTTC. Translated: CASSRSGRAYEQYF.

The rearrangement links TRBV7-2 to TRBJ2-4; D perhaps matches TRBD1 (6 bases). V dropped 1 base and J dropped 0 bases, with 16 bases sitting between them. This CDR3 has 18 amino acids. The germline V gene encodes CDR1 SGHTA and CDR2 FQGNSA. The CDR3 region is CASSLGQAIPLAKNIQYF. CDR3 sequence (DNA): TGTGCCAGCAGCTTAGGACAGGCGATTCCCCTAGCCAAAAACATTCAGTACTTC.

The rearrangement links TRBV10-3 to TRBJ2-1, with 7 bases matching TRBD2. Germline values: CDR1 ENHRY, CDR2 SYGVKD. This CDR3 contains 14 residues. The trim removed 3 bases at V and 6 bases at J, leaving 5 bases unmatched. The CDR3 DNA sequence: TGTGCCATCAGTGACGCGGGAGAAGTCAATGAGCAGTTCTTC. Encoded protein: CAISDAGEVNEQFF.

The CDR3, as DNA: TGTGCCAGCCGTAGCGGGATTTCCTACGAGCAGTACTTC. It specifies CASRSGISYEQYF. The chain links TRBV14 to TRBJ2-7; TRBD2 matches 8 bases. V was pared by 8 bases and J by 1 base, with 4 bases of the junction left unmatched. Per the germline V gene, CDR1 is SGHDN and CDR2 is FVKESK. The CDR3 totals 13 residues. Combining the CDR3 with reference TRBV14 and TRBJ2-7 gives the whole variable domain EAGVTQFPSHSVIEKGQTVTLRCDPISGHDNLYWYRRVMGKEIKFLLHFVKESKQDESGMPNNRFLAERTGGTYSTLKVQPAELEDSGVYFCASRSGISYEQYFGPGTRLTVT.

This clone was found a few times. The chain couples TRBV3-1 (or the pseudogene TRBV3-2) to TRBJ1-3; D is unresolved. V was cut by 4 bases and J by 4 bases, with 11 bases left in between. The length of the CDR3 is 14 residues. Germline V gives CDR1 LGHDT, CDR2 YNNKEL (reference sequence). Here the CDR3 DNA reads TGTGCCAGCAGCCGGGTACAGTGGGGAAACACCATATATTTT. It is translated as CASSRVQWGNTIYF.

V usage is TRBV5-1 and J usage is TRBJ1-1; 7 bases are shared with TRBD1. This CDR3 is built from 17 residues. Germline V gene lookup returns CDR1 SGHRS and CDR2 YFSETQ. Trimming at V came to 4 bases and at J to 2 bases, leaving 14 bases not matched to a gene. The CDR3 DNA is TGCGCCAGCAGCGCAGGATTACGAGGACAGGTAAACACTGAAGCTTTCTTT. Translated, it gives CASSAGLRGQVNTEAFF.

V and J are TRBV28 and TRBJ2-5; TRBD1 is a possible D gene (5 bases). Trimming stripped 3 bases from V and 4 bases from J, with 18 bases between. Germline V gives CDR1 MDHEN, CDR2 SYDVKM. This CDR3 is 16 amino acids long. The DNA of the CDR3 is TGTGCCAGCAGTTTTTATGGGGCCGAGGTTACAGAGACCCAGTACTTC. Encoded protein: CASSFYGAEVTETQYF.

The V and J genes are TRBV28 and TRBJ2-5, with 7 bases fitting TRBD2. Looked up from germline, CDR1 is MDHEN and CDR2 is SYDVKM. This CDR3 is built from 17 residues. V lost 3 bases, J lost 0 bases, and 10 bases stayed unmatched. Written as DNA, the CDR3 is TGTGCCAGCAGTTTGCGCCCCCTAGCGGTATACCAAGAGACCCAGTACTTC. This encodes CASSLRPLAVYQETQYF.

The chain combines TRBV10-1 with TRBJ1-1; D gene unclear. V was clipped by 4 bases and J by 2 bases, with 11 bases between them. The CDR3 has 14 amino acids. CDR1 and CDR2 (germline): WNHNN, SYGVQD (reference sequence). CDR3 bases: TGCGCCAGCAGTGTTAATAGAATCAACACTGAAGCTTTCTTT. This gives the protein CASSVNRINTEAFF.

This clone was recorded a few times. CDR3 protein: CSAGQQETQYF. In DNA form, the CDR3 reads TGCAGTGCTGGACAGCAAGAGACCCAGTACTTC. The chain combines TRBV20-1 with TRBJ2-5; D perhaps matches TRBD1 (6 bases). V was pared by 5 bases and J by 2 bases, with 6 bases between. The CDR3 extends over 11 amino acids. Per germline, CDR1 DFQATT and CDR2 SNEGSKA (reference sequence).

The chain employs TRBV23-1 and TRBJ2-1, with TRBD2 identical over 13 bases. TRBV23-1 belongs to the ORF category, with a function that is uncertain. V lost 6 bases and J lost 9; bases outside the gene matches: 17. The CDR3 loop spans 18 amino acids. The DNA for the CDR3 is TGCGCCAGCAGACACCCTGTGCACGGACTAGCGGGAGTGGGTGAGCAGTTCTTC. Translating gives CASRHPVHGLAGVGEQFF.

V is TRBV4-2 and J is TRBJ1-1; 7 bases map to TRBD1. Germline CDR1 is LGHNA and CDR2 is YNFKEQ. V lost 0 bases and J lost 8; bases outside the gene matches: 12. The CDR3 covers 16 residues. For the CDR3, the DNA is TGTGCCAGCAGCCAAGAAGGTGGGGGACAGCGCTTGGAAGCTTTCTTT. It translates to CASSQEGGGQRLEAFF.

The chain carries TRBV19 and TRBJ1-2; a weak D match, TRBD1 (5 bases). CDR1 is LNHDA and CDR2 is SQIVND in the germline V gene (reference sequence). This CDR3 comprises 15 residues. V gave up 9 bases and J gave up 8 bases, with 25 bases separating them. CDR3 coding DNA: TGTGCCAGCCTAGGGGCAGACCCAAGCAAGGGCGGCTACACCTTC. Encoded protein: CASLGADPSKGGYTF.

This clone was found once. V is TRBV10-1 and J is TRBJ2-1, with a weak D call TRBD2 (6 bases). The V end lost 4 bases, the J end lost 4 bases, and 11 bases lay between the germline ends. Germline V gives CDR1 WNHNN, CDR2 SYGVQD (reference sequence). The CDR3 loop spans 14 amino acids. The CDR3: CASSGTGDYNEQFF. For the CDR3, the DNA is TGCGCCAGCAGTGGCACGGGGGATTACAATGAGCAGTTCTTC.

The chain recombines TRBV10-3 with TRBJ2-1, with 9 bases lining up with TRBD2. This CDR3 spans 16 amino acids. Germline lookup yields CDR1 ENHRY and CDR2 SYGVKD. Trimming at V came to 0 bases and at J to 5 bases, leaving 5 bases not matched to a gene. The CDR3 sequence is CAISESPSGMNNEQFF. CDR3 coding DNA: TGTGCCATCAGTGAGTCGCCTAGCGGGATGAACAATGAGCAGTTCTTC.

The CDR3 spells CASSEQGGMYQETQYF. The CDR3 DNA reads as TGCGCCAGCAGTGAGCAGGGGGGAATGTACCAAGAGACCCAGTACTTC. The chain carries TRBV10-1 and TRBJ2-5; perhaps TRBD1 as D (7 bases). Trimming removed 2 bases at V and 0 bases at J, with 13 bases between. Germline CDR1 WNHNN, CDR2 SYGVQD (reference sequence). The CDR3 consists of 16 residues.

The J gene is TRBJ2-2, the V gene TRBV5-4; TRBD2 is a possible D gene (6 bases). Trimming took off 5 bases at V and 3 bases at J, with 14 bases between the two ends. The CDR3 extends over 15 amino acids. Germline values: CDR1 SGHNT, CDR2 YYREEE (reference sequence). The CDR3 sequence is CASRTGGRDTGELFF. The DNA for the CDR3 is TGTGCCAGCAGAACCGGGGGAAGAGACACCGGGGAGCTGTTTTTT.

This chain joins TRBV15 and TRBJ1-1; 7 nucleotides match TRBD1. From germline, CDR1 is LNHNV and CDR2 YYDKDF (reference sequence). CDR3 size: 15 residues. The V and J ends lost 0 bases and 5 bases, in that order; junction bases with no gene match: 6. This CDR3 reads CATSRDRGRSTEAFF. The CDR3 bases are TGTGCCACCAGCAGAGATAGGGGGCGGAGTACTGAAGCTTTCTTT. The full variable domain, in which reference TRBV15 and TRBJ1-1 provide the parts outside the CDR3, is DAMVIQNPRYQVTQFGKPVTLSCSQTLNHNVMYWYQQKSSQAPKLLFHYYDKDFNNEADTPDNFQSRRPNTSFCFLDIRSPGLGDTAMYLCATSRDRGRSTEAFFGQGTRLTVV.

The chain joins TRBV18 to TRBJ1-2; 10 bases line up with TRBD1. CDR1 is KGHSH and CDR2 is LQKENI in the germline V gene. After removal of 5 bases from V and 3 bases from J, the junction contained 6 bases not matched to a gene. This CDR3 comprises 15 residues. The CDR3 loop is CASSSPGQGHYGYTF. The CDR3 DNA reads TGTGCCAGCTCATCTCCGGGACAGGGGCACTATGGCTACACCTTC.

V and J are TRBV21-1 and TRBJ2-7; TRBD1, as called in the table, went unchecked against the DNA. TRBV21-1 is labeled a pseudogene. CDR3 size: 16 residues. CDR3 protein: CASSKWGRKGSYEQYV. CDR3 bases: TGTGCCAGCAGCAAGTGGGGGCGGAAGGGATCCTACGAGCAGTACGTC.

The gene calls are TRBV7-2 and TRBJ2-1, with TRBD2 matching over 8 bases. The germline gives CDR1 SGHTA, CDR2 FQGNSA. V trimming: 6 bases; J trimming: 4 bases; junction bases outside the gene matches: 8. The CDR3 is 15 residues long. The DNA for the CDR3 is TGTGCCAGCAGGGTTTGGACTAGCCAGTACAATGAGCAGTTCTTC. Translated, it gives CASRVWTSQYNEQFF. Full variable domain (outside the CDR3, taken from reference TRBV7-2 and TRBJ2-1): GAGVSQSPSNKVTEKGKDVELRCDPISGHTALYWYRQSLGQGLEFLIYFQGNSAPDKSGLPSDRFSAERTGGSVSTLTIQRTQQEDSAVYLCASRVWTSQYNEQFFGPGTRLTVL.

This clone was counted a few times. As DNA, the CDR3 is TGCAGTGCTAGTGATACAGGCCGTTCTGAAAAACTGTTTTTT. Its translation: CSASDTGRSEKLFF. The chain employs TRBV20-1 and TRBJ1-4; a weak D match, TRBD1 (5 bases). V was cut by 3 bases and J by 7 bases, with 15 bases left in between. Germline loops: CDR1 DFQATT, CDR2 SNEGSKA (reference sequence). The CDR3 is 14 amino acids.